Listed below are T cell receptor beta chains from one sample, sequenced in a study of T cells after yellow fever vaccination. TCRdb re-called the 5' RACE reads through MiXCR, storing one row per CDR3 protein. The sample has under 400,000 distinct CDR3 sequences, approximately 12% seen once. The sequencing used CD4+ T cells sorted from PBMCs, collected 15 days after the yellow fever booster vaccination. The receptors originated from a man between 18 and 29 years old who received the YFV17D yellow fever vaccine. Both conserved end residues are part of each CDR3. D genes are given only for firm matches. Some rows mark clone size as missing; the rest say once, few, many or name a class of expanded clone.

TRBJ2-2,.,TRBV5-1,TRBD2,TGCGCCAGCAGATTGGGACTAGGGAACACCGGGGAGCTGTTTTTT,CASRLGLGNTGELFF
TRBJ2-1,.,TRBV29-1,TRBD2,TGCAGCGTATCCCGGGGGGGCAATGAGCAGTTCTTC,CSVSRGGNEQFF
TRBJ1-2,.,TRBV7-2,.,TGTGCCAGCAGCTTAGGCTCAGGGAAGGGCTACACCTTC,CASSLGSGKGYTF
TRBJ2-7,.,TRBV11-2,.,TGTGCCAGCAGCCCGGGGGAGATGGTATTCTACGAGCAGTACTTC,CASSPGEMVFYEQYF
TRBJ2-5,.,TRBV7-2,.,TGTGCCAGCAGCCCCGACCGCCCCAGTCCTCAAGAGACCCAGTACTTC,CASSPDRPSPQETQYF
TRBJ1-1,few,TRBV9,.,TGTGCCAGCAGCGTAGGCTCAGGGGTAAGCACTGAAGCTTTCTTT,CASSVGSGVSTEAFF
TRBJ2-3,.,TRBV7-2,.,TGTGCCAGCAGCTTAAGACAGGGAGGTCCCACAGATACGCAGTATTTT,CASSLRQGGPTDTQYF
TRBJ2-1,few,TRBV12-3/TRBV12-4,TRBD2,TGTGCCAGCAGTCCCCCGGGGGGGGCTGGTAATGAGCAGTTCTTC,CASSPPGGAGNEQFF
TRBJ1-1,.,TRBV23-1,.,TGCGCCGGCCTACGGCGAATGAACACTGAAGCTTTCTTT,CAGLRRMNTEAFF
TRBJ2-2,many,TRBV7-3,.,TGTGCCAGCAGCTTAGGAACCGGGGAGCTGTTTTTT,CASSLGTGELFF
TRBJ1-5,.,TRBV7-2,.,TGTGCCAGCAGCCCGTACTGGGGGGATCAGCCCCAGCATTTT,CASSPYWGDQPQHF
TRBJ2-1,few,TRBV25-1,.,TGTGCCAGCAGTCCAGGTTACTCCTACAATGAGCAGTTCTTC,CASSPGYSYNEQFF
TRBJ1-6,few,TRBV6-5,TRBD1,TGTGCCAGCAGTGGACAGGGATCACCCCTCCACTTT,CASSGQGSPLHF
TRBJ2-4,few,TRBV18,TRBD1,TGTGCCAGCTCACCCGACAGGGCCACAAACATTCAGTACTTC,CASSPDRATNIQYF
TRBJ1-1,few,TRBV18,TRBD1,TGTGCCAGCTCGACACAGGGGTACGACACTGAAGCTTTCTTT,CASSTQGYDTEAFF
TRBJ2-3,few,TRBV25-1,.,TGTGCCAGCAGTGCCCCTATGGATCTAGCGCAGTATTTT,CASSAPMDLAQYF
TRBJ1-2,few,TRBV12-3/TRBV12-4,.,TGTGCCAGCAGCCCAACCGACAGATCTAGGGGCTACACCTTC,CASSPTDRSRGYTF
TRBJ2-2,.,TRBV29-1,.,TGCAGCGTTGTGGGCAGCGGGAACACCGGGGAGCTGTTTTTT,CSVVGSGNTGELFF
TRBJ2-3,many,TRBV20-1,.,TGCAGTGTCCCTCCCCAGCGAGATACGCAGTATTTT,CSVPPQRDTQYF
TRBJ2-1,.,TRBV29-1,TRBD2,TGCAGCGGAAGGAGCGGGGGGGCCACTGAGCAGTTCTTC,CSGRSGGATEQFF
TRBJ1-1,.,TRBV7-2,.,TGTGCCAGCAGCCCCGGAAGCCTCTTAGGGGAGAAAGCTTTCTTT,CASSPGSLLGEKAFF
TRBJ1-1,few,TRBV7-9,.,TGTGCCAGCAGTTACAGGGTTACTGAAGCTTTCTTT,CASSYRVTEAFF
TRBJ1-1,.,TRBV19,.,TGTGCCAGTACCCAAAAGTGGCAGATGAACACTGAAGCTTTCTTT,CASTQKWQMNTEAFF
TRBJ1-1,.,TRBV12-3/TRBV12-4,.,TGTGCCAGCAGCCCAGGGGAGGGGCAAGTAGCTTTCTTT,CASSPGEGQVAFF
TRBJ2-5,few,TRBV29-1,.,TGCAGCGTTGAGACGGGGGCGATACAAGAGACCCAGTACTTC,CSVETGAIQETQYF
TRBJ2-2,.,TRBV28,.,TGTGCCAGCAGTCAAAGGAAGGTGGGCACCGGGGAGCTGTTTTTT,CASSQRKVGTGELFF
TRBJ2-3,.,TRBV7-3,TRBD2,TGTGCCAGCAGTTCGCGGGGGGCCCCCGATACGCAGTATTTT,CASSSRGAPDTQYF
TRBJ1-1,few,TRBV10-3,TRBD1,TGTGCCATCAATGGACAGGGGAACACTGAAGCTTTCTTT,CAINGQGNTEAFF
TRBJ2-5,few,TRBV7-8,.,TGTGCCAGCAGCTTAGCCCTGGATTCGAGATACCAAGAGACCCAGTACTTC,CASSLALDSRYQETQYF
TRBJ2-3,.,TRBV7-2,.,TGTGCCAGCAGCTCACCCCCCCGGGGGGATACGCAGTATTTT,CASSSPPRGDTQYF
TRBJ1-2,many,TRBV5-1,.,TGCGCCAGCAGCTTGCAGTCGCGCAGCTACACCTTC,CASSLQSRSYTF
TRBJ2-1,many,TRBV6-4,.,TGTGCCAGCAGTGACGTGAGTGGAAGCTCCTACAATGAGCAGTTCTTC,CASSDVSGSSYNEQFF
TRBJ1-5,few,TRBV6-6,.,TGTGCCAGCAGTAGGGACGCCAGTCAGCCCCAGCATTTT,CASSRDASQPQHF